This TCR beta chain stems from a study of cytomegalovirus exposure and HLA in healthy donors. Study information: Earlier, 150 million to 200 million T cells were analyzed, and 90 million to 120 million unique TCR beta sequences were found among them.

PCR primers comprised 60 Vbeta and 13 Jbeta primers. Data came from immunoSEQ multiplex PCR; TCRdb stores just in-frame clones and leaves some out. This repertoire includes about 170,000 clones. This CDR3 has 13 amino acids. Germline assignment: CDR1 LNHDA and CDR2 SQIVND (reference sequence). The germline V and J ends were trimmed by 8 bases and 0 bases, with 8 bases remaining between them. This TCR was recovered from a woman aged 18-29 years in good health and CMV-seropositive. This rearrangement joins TRBV19 to TRBJ1-3; no clear D gene. Sequencing input: PBMCs. CDR3 in amino acids: CASCELSGNTIYF. The CDR3 DNA reads TGTGCCAGTTGTGAGCTCTCTGGAAACACCATATATTTT.